Each of the 24 T cell receptor beta chains below was sequenced from the same sample in a study of PD-L1 blockade in urothelial cancer. The protocol was immunoSEQ multiplex PCR, while the TCRdb copy is restricted to in-frame clones and leaves out a portion. The repertoire holds about 63,000 clones, with roughly 76% as singletons. Time point: pretreatment peripheral blood. The sample in question was PBMCs, obtained around atezolizumab (anti-PD-L1) treatment. These receptors were collected from an older man with urothelial cancer.

V usage is TRBV7-8 and J usage is TRBJ2-5; D possibly corresponds to TRBD2 (7 bases). CDR3 length: 16 residues. Trimming stripped 5 bases from V and 6 bases from J, with 22 bases between. Germline lookup yields CDR1 SGHVS and CDR2 FQNEAQ. CDR3 bases: TGTGCCAGCAGCCCCCGGGGGGCCCTAAGTAGTCAGACCCAGTACTTC. Protein: CASSPRGALSSQTQYF.

The chain combines TRBV15 with TRBJ1-5; 9 bases align to TRBD1. The CDR3 runs to 15 residues. V gave up 3 bases and J gave up 6 bases; unmatched junction bases: 6. The germline V gene encodes CDR1 LNHNV and CDR2 YYDKDF (reference sequence). DNA of the CDR3: TGTGCCACCAGCAGCATGACAGGGGGGGGTCAGCCCCAGCATTTT. Its translation: CATSSMTGGGQPQHF.

The chain has TRBV5-1 and TRBJ1-4; 12 positions agree with TRBD1. J gave up 8 bases and V 4 bases, and 9 bases lay outside the gene matches. From germline, CDR1 is SGHRS and CDR2 YFSETQ. The CDR3 runs 16 residues. The DNA for the CDR3 is TGCGCCAGCAGCGGAGGCCGGGACAGGGGGCAGGAAAAACTGTTTTTT. Protein: CASSGGRDRGQEKLFF.

The sample holds a few counts of this clone. The genes are TRBV27 and TRBJ2-3; TRBD1 aligns across 7 bases. The V gene end was trimmed by 3 bases and the J gene end by 5 bases; junction bases not matched to a gene: 8. Germline V CDR1 and CDR2: MNHEY, SMNVEV (reference sequence). The CDR3 extends over 15 amino acids. The CDR3 DNA follows: TGTGCCAGCAGTTTTAAGGGGGCCGAAGGAGATACGCAGTATTTT. Translated, it gives CASSFKGAEGDTQYF.

This chain uses TRBV28 with TRBJ2-7, with a possible D match to TRBD1 (5 bases). There are 11 residues in the CDR3. V lost 9 bases, J lost 3 bases, and 9 bases lay in between. CDR1 and CDR2 from the germline V gene are MDHEN and SYDVKM. The DNA for the CDR3 is TGTGCCAGTGCCGACAGCTACGAGCAGTACTTC. Its protein product is CASADSYEQYF.

The V call is TRBV2, the J call TRBJ2-7; unclear D gene. Germline assignment: CDR1 SNHLY and CDR2 FYNNEI. The CDR3 runs to 14 residues. The V end was cut by 2 bases, the J end by 2 bases, with 10 bases between. CDR3 bases: TGTGCCAGCAGTGAAAGTCAGGTAACCTACGAGCAGTACTTC. Residues: CASSESQVTYEQYF.

This clone was counted a single time. The rearrangement links TRBV2 to TRBJ1-4, with D unresolved. This CDR3 has 11 residues. CDR1 SNHLY and CDR2 FYNNEI come from the germline V gene. V lost 10 bases and J lost 8, with 11 bases in between. Here the CDR3 reads CATGVIEKLFF. The CDR3 DNA follows: TGTGCCACGGGAGTGATCGAAAAACTGTTTTTT.

The chain links TRBV11-2 to TRBJ2-2, with unresolved D. The germline gives CDR1 SGHAT, CDR2 FQNNGV. Trimming removed 5 bases from V and 4 bases from J, with 5 bases in between. The CDR3 runs 12 residues. The DNA of the CDR3 is TGTGCCAGCAGCCTAATCACCGGGGAGCTGTTTTTT. This encodes CASSLITGELFF.

The chain is built from TRBV5-4 and TRBJ1-2, with a weak D call TRBD1 (6 bases). This CDR3 is 14 amino acids long. V gave up 4 bases and J gave up 5 bases, with 15 bases separating them. The germline CDR1 and CDR2 sequences are SGHNT and YYREEE (reference sequence). The CDR3 coding sequence is TGTGCCAGCAGCATACAGGGAGAGGGGTATGGCTACACCTTC. This sequence encodes CASSIQGEGYGYTF.

V and J are TRBV5-1 and TRBJ2-3; the D gene is possibly TRBD2 (7 bases). The CDR3 runs to 16 residues. Trimming pared 0 bases from V and 4 bases from J, leaving 15 bases between. Germline V gene lookup returns CDR1 SGHRS and CDR2 YFSETQ. CDR3 loop: CASSLVRGDIPDTQYF. For the CDR3, the DNA is TGCGCCAGCAGCTTGGTACGGGGGGACATTCCAGATACGCAGTATTTT.

In this sample, this clone turned up once. The chain couples TRBV6-6 to TRBJ2-1; TRBD2 agrees at 9 bases. V lost 8 bases and J lost 9; bases outside the gene matches: 14. Germline assignment: CDR1 MNHNY and CDR2 SVGAGI (reference sequence). This CDR3 has 15 amino acids. The CDR3, as DNA: TGTGCCAGCGTTCAGGCGGGGGGGGAACTTGGTGAGCAGTTCTTC. Translation gives CASVQAGGELGEQFF.

The chain recombines TRBV11-3 with TRBJ2-5; a weak D match, TRBD1 (6 bases). V was shortened by 5 bases and J by 4 bases, with 11 bases between the two germline ends. CDR3 size: 13 residues. In germline, CDR1 is SGHNT, CDR2 YENEEA. The CDR3 DNA is TGTGCCAGCAGCCGGGGACAACGAGAGACCCAGTACTTC. This translates into CASSRGQRETQYF.

The chain is built from TRBV18 and TRBJ1-3; 7 nucleotides align to TRBD1. CDR1 is KGHSH, CDR2 LQKENI, per germline. V lost 2 bases, J lost 5 bases, and 3 bases stayed unmatched. The CDR3 consists of 14 residues. CDR3 sequence reads: CASSPTGERNTIYF. CDR3 nucleotides: TGTGCCAGCTCACCAACAGGGGAGAGAAACACCATATATTTT.

The chain recombines TRBV9 with TRBJ2-5, with 7 bases aligning to TRBD1. The CDR3 has 17 amino acids. Germline V gene lookup returns CDR1 SGDLS and CDR2 YYNGEE. Trimming at V came to 4 bases and at J to 3 bases, leaving 15 bases not matched to a gene. CDR3 protein: CASSLRHRGPLEETQYF. The CDR3, as DNA: TGTGCCAGCAGCCTTAGGCACAGGGGTCCCCTCGAAGAGACCCAGTACTTC.

This clone was counted between two and nine times. The chain combines TRBV6-6 with TRBJ2-7, with TRBD2 matching over 7 bases. This CDR3 is built from 16 residues. Per germline, CDR1 MNHNY and CDR2 SVGAGI (reference sequence). The junction had 6 bases not matched to a gene; V was cut back by 0 bases and J by 1 base. The CDR3 sequence is CASSYSGGRWSYEQYF. For the CDR3, the DNA is TGTGCCAGCAGTTACTCGGGAGGGAGATGGTCCTACGAGCAGTACTTC.

In this sample, this clone turned up a few times. The V and J genes are TRBV6-1 and TRBJ1-1, with 9 bases fitting TRBD1. V was pared by 5 bases and J by 5 bases, with 3 bases of the junction left unmatched. The germline gives CDR1 MNHNS, CDR2 SASEGT. The CDR3 contains 13 residues. In nucleotides, the CDR3 is TGTGCCAGCAGTTCAGGACAGGGGACTGAAGCTTTCTTT. This encodes CASSSGQGTEAFF.

The chain joins TRBV4-2 to TRBJ1-1; TRBD1 aligns across 7 bases. CDR1 is LGHNA, CDR2 YNFKEQ, per germline. V gave up 5 bases and J gave up 1 base; unmatched junction bases: 4. The CDR3 contains 14 residues. This CDR3 is CASSSDRENTEAFF. In DNA, the CDR3 is TGTGCCAGCAGCTCCGACAGGGAGAACACTGAAGCTTTCTTT.

The rearrangement uses TRBV5-1 and TRBJ2-7; 8 bases align to TRBD1. Germline values: CDR1 SGHRS, CDR2 YFSETQ. This CDR3 contains 16 residues. After removal of 2 bases from V and 7 bases from J, the junction contained 14 bases not matched to a gene. The CDR3: CASSFLDGTGREEQYF. CDR3 coding DNA: TGCGCCAGCAGCTTTCTAGACGGGACAGGCCGGGAAGAGCAGTACTTC.

This clone turned up a few times. The chain links TRBV27 to TRBJ2-1; 12 bases match TRBD2. Germline V CDR1 and CDR2: MNHEY, SMNVEV (reference sequence). The CDR3 is 16 residues long. V trimming: 5 bases; J trimming: 5 bases; junction bases outside the gene matches: 7. CDR3 region: CASSAMTSGGHNEQFF. The CDR3 DNA sequence: TGTGCCAGCAGTGCAATGACTAGCGGGGGACACAATGAGCAGTTCTTC.

CDR3 region: CASSRGQSEQYF. The DNA of the CDR3 is TGTGCCAGCAGCAGGGGACAAAGCGAGCAGTACTTC. V and J are TRBV21-1 and TRBJ2-7; the table's D call, TRBD1, has no DNA check behind it. TRBV21-1 is classified as a pseudogene. CDR3 size: 12 residues.

The V and J genes are TRBV11-1 and TRBJ2-1; TRBD1 is a possible D gene (6 bases). CDR1 is SGHAT and CDR2 is FQDESV in the germline V gene (reference sequence). Trimming stripped 7 bases from V and 8 bases from J, with 12 bases between. The CDR3 loop spans 12 amino acids. Here the CDR3 reads CASKGDRDEQFF. The CDR3 nucleotides are TGTGCCAGCAAGGGGGATAGGGATGAGCAGTTCTTC.

V gene TRBV27 combines with J gene TRBJ1-1; the D is unclear. Germline V gene lookup returns CDR1 MNHEY and CDR2 SMNVEV (reference sequence). This CDR3 has 14 residues. V gave up 2 bases and J gave up 1 base, with 8 bases separating them. CDR3 sequence: CASSLNRRNTEAFF. The DNA for the CDR3 is TGTGCCAGCAGTTTAAACAGAAGGAACACTGAAGCTTTCTTT.

In its sample, this clone was seen a few times. The gene calls are TRBV9 and TRBJ2-1; 13 bases fit TRBD2. J was trimmed by 5 bases and V by 2 bases; bases with no gene match: 4. Germline CDR1 and CDR2: SGDLS and YYNGEE. The CDR3 extends over 16 amino acids. This chain's CDR3 is CASSVQTSGGHNEQFF. CDR3 bases: TGTGCCAGCAGCGTTCAGACTAGCGGGGGGCACAATGAGCAGTTCTTC.

This chain connects TRBV7-6 to TRBJ1-4, with D tentatively TRBD1 (5 bases). V lost 5 bases and J 8 bases, leaving 12 bases between the germline ends. The CDR3 runs 13 residues. Germline CDR1 reads SGHVS; CDR2 reads FNYEAQ. The CDR3 bases are TGTGCCAGCAGCACCCGGGAGGGGGAAAAACTGTTTTTT. Translating it yields CASSTREGEKLFF.